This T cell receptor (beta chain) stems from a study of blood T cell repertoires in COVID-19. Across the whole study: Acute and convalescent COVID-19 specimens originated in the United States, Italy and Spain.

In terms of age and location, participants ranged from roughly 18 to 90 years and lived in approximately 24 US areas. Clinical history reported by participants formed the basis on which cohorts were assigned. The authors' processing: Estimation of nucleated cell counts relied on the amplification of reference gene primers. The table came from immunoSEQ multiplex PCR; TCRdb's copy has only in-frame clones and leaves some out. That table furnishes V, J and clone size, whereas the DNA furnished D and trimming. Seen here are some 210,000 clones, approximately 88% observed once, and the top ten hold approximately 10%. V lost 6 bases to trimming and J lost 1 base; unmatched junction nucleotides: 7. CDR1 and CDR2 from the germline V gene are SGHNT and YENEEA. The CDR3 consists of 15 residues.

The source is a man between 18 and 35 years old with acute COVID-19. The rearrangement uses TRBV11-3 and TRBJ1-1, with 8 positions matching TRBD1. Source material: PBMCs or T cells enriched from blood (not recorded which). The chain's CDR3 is CASRSRTGQNTEAFF. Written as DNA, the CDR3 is TGTGCCAGCAGGTCTCGGACAGGGCAGAACACTGAAGCTTTCTTT.